A selection of T cell receptor beta chains follows, all from one sample in a study of blood T cell repertoires in COVID-19. Generated by immunoSEQ multiplex PCR, the TCRdb table keeps only in-frame clones and is missing some. The table includes about 310,000 clones, around 89% detected once. Input material: PBMCs or T cells enriched from blood (not recorded which). The receptors originated from a woman aged 40 to 50 who had recovered from COVID-19. Each CDR3 is given with its conserved first and last residue. Each record gives: D gene, J gene, V gene, clone size, CDR3 protein, CDR3 DNA. A D gene is named only where the DNA matches it firmly. Where a row states a size, it is once, few, many or the class of an expanded clone; other rows omit it.

D: TRBD2; J: TRBJ2-1; V: TRBV7-3; size: -; CDR3: CASRTSGSNEQFF; DNA: TGTGCCAGCCGGACTAGCGGATCCAATGAGCAGTTCTTC
D: TRBD2; J: TRBJ2-2; V: TRBV19; size: -; CDR3: CASSPLAGIGNTGELFF; DNA: TGTGCCAGTAGTCCCCTAGCGGGGATCGGGAACACCGGGGAGCTGTTTTTT
D: -; J: TRBJ1-5; V: TRBV5-1; size: -; CDR3: CASSLGPNQPQHF; DNA: TGCGCCAGCAGCTTGGGGCCCAATCAGCCCCAGCATTTT
D: -; J: TRBJ1-4; V: TRBV28; size: -; CDR3: CASSLPGGNEKLFF; DNA: TGTGCCAGCAGTTTGCCCGGGGGTAATGAAAAACTGTTTTTT
D: TRBD2; J: TRBJ2-1; V: TRBV4-1; size: -; CDR3: CASSRISGGASNEQFF; DNA: TGCGCCAGCAGCCGGATTAGCGGGGGGGCCTCCAATGAGCAGTTCTTC
D: TRBD2; J: TRBJ2-2; V: TRBV27; size: -; CDR3: CASIPSGSRGTGELFF; DNA: TGTGCCAGCATACCCAGCGGGAGTAGGGGCACCGGGGAGCTGTTTTTT
D: TRBD1; J: TRBJ1-1; V: TRBV10-3; size: -; CDR3: CAISVGTGANTEAFF; DNA: TGTGCCATCAGTGTAGGGACAGGGGCGAACACTGAAGCTTTCTTT
D: -; J: TRBJ2-1; V: TRBV18; size: -; CDR3: CASSPGDNRPEQFF; DNA: TGTGCCAGCTCACCGGGAGATAATAGGCCTGAGCAGTTCTTC
D: -; J: TRBJ1-1; V: TRBV5-1; size: -; CDR3: CASSSTRNTEAFF; DNA: TGCGCCAGCAGCTCGACACGTAACACTGAAGCTTTCTTT
D: TRBD1; J: TRBJ2-1; V: TRBV7-9; size: -; CDR3: CASSQQASTGTGFNEQFF; DNA: TGTGCCAGCAGCCAACAAGCCTCCACCGGGACAGGGTTCAATGAGCAGTTCTTC
D: TRBD1; J: TRBJ1-4; V: TRBV7-9; size: -; CDR3: CASSLATGPNEKLFF; DNA: TGTGCCAGCAGCTTAGCGACAGGGCCGAATGAAAAACTGTTTTTT
D: TRBD1; J: TRBJ1-5; V: TRBV7-8; size: -; CDR3: CASSLRTGQPQHF; DNA: TGTGCCAGCAGCCTTCGGACAGGCCAGCCCCAGCATTTT
D: -; J: TRBJ1-2; V: TRBV5-1; size: -; CDR3: CASSPPGGLYGYTF; DNA: TGCGCCAGCAGCCCCCCGGGAGGTCTCTATGGCTACACCTTC
D: TRBD1; J: TRBJ2-1; V: TRBV7-2; size: -; CDR3: CASSSDRGSYNEQFF; DNA: TGTGCCAGCAGCTCGGACAGGGGCTCCTACAATGAGCAGTTCTTC
D: -; J: TRBJ1-3; V: TRBV28; size: -; CDR3: CAINTGLSGNTIYF; DNA: TGTGCCATTAATACGGGGTTATCTGGAAACACCATATATTTT
D: -; J: TRBJ2-5; V: TRBV27; size: -; CDR3: CASVPLQGRGRGETQYF; DNA: TGTGCCAGCGTACCCCTCCAGGGCAGGGGTCGCGGGGAGACCCAGTACTTC
D: -; J: TRBJ1-1; V: TRBV3-1/TRBV3-2; size: -; CDR3: CASSQLHGGMNTEAFF; DNA: TGTGCCAGCAGCCAATTACACGGGGGAATGAACACTGAAGCTTTCTTT
D: TRBD1; J: TRBJ1-2; V: TRBV9; size: once; CDR3: CASSARQGIANYGYTF; DNA: TGTGCCAGCAGCGCACGACAGGGGATAGCTAACTATGGCTACACCTTC
D: -; J: TRBJ1-3; V: TRBV18; size: once; CDR3: CASSAQGSSGNTIYF; DNA: TGTGCCAGCTCTGCACAGGGCTCGTCTGGAAACACCATATATTTT
D: -; J: TRBJ2-2; V: TRBV11-2; size: -; CDR3: CASSSILGGNTGELFF; DNA: TGTGCCAGCAGCTCTATACTAGGGGGGAACACCGGGGAGCTGTTTTTT
D: -; J: TRBJ1-4; V: TRBV28; size: -; CDR3: CASRQGSEVEKLFF; DNA: TGTGCCAGCAGGCAGGGGAGTGAGGTTGAAAAACTGTTTTTT
D: -; J: TRBJ1-1; V: TRBV30; size: -; CDR3: CAWRGATEAFF; DNA: TGTGCCTGGAGAGGGGCGACTGAAGCTTTCTTT
D: TRBD1; J: TRBJ2-5; V: TRBV4-1; size: -; CDR3: CASSPTGVQETQYF; DNA: TGCGCCAGCAGCCCTACAGGGGTGCAAGAGACCCAGTACTTC
D: -; J: TRBJ2-7; V: TRBV7-9; size: -; CDR3: CASSPQVGEVFYEQYF; DNA: TGTGCCAGCAGCCCCCAGGTCGGGGAAGTGTTCTACGAGCAGTACTTC
D: TRBD1; J: TRBJ2-1; V: TRBV19; size: -; CDR3: CASTTRDRVPNEQFF; DNA: TGTGCCAGTACCACCCGGGACAGGGTACCCAATGAGCAGTTCTTC
D: -; J: TRBJ2-3; V: TRBV7-3; size: once; CDR3: CASSSGYRADTQYF; DNA: TGTGCCAGCAGCTCGGGCTACAGGGCAGATACGCAGTATTTT
D: -; J: TRBJ1-3; V: TRBV12-3/TRBV12-4; size: -; CDR3: CASTPSSGNTIYF; DNA: TGTGCCAGCACCCCTTCTTCGGGTAACACCATATATTTT
D: -; J: TRBJ1-4; V: TRBV29-1; size: -; CDR3: CSVEGTGTANEKLFF; DNA: TGCAGCGTTGAAGGAACGGGTACGGCTAATGAAAAACTGTTTTTT
D: TRBD2; J: TRBJ2-7; V: TRBV11-2; size: -; CDR3: CASSPGLAGGHYEQYF; DNA: TGTGCCAGCAGCCCAGGACTAGCGGGGGGCCACTACGAGCAGTACTTC
D: TRBD2; J: TRBJ2-1; V: TRBV19; size: once; CDR3: CASSRGRSGRAYNEQFF; DNA: TGTGCCAGTAGTAGGGGTCGAAGCGGGAGGGCCTACAATGAGCAGTTCTTC
D: TRBD2; J: TRBJ2-5; V: TRBV30; size: -; CDR3: CAWSPGLAGGLETQYF; DNA: TGTGCCTGGAGTCCGGGACTAGCGGGAGGGCTTGAGACCCAGTACTTC
D: -; J: TRBJ2-1; V: TRBV10-1; size: -; CDR3: CASSESIRWEKFF; DNA: TGCGCCAGCAGTGAGTCGATTAGGTGGGAGAAGTTCTTC
D: TRBD1; J: TRBJ2-7; V: TRBV28; size: -; CDR3: CASSLLAGQGTHEQYF; DNA: TGTGCCAGCAGTTTACTGGCTGGACAGGGAACCCACGAGCAGTACTTC
D: TRBD1; J: TRBJ1-2; V: TRBV27; size: -; CDR3: CASSPQGYGYTF; DNA: TGTGCCAGCAGTCCACAGGGGTATGGCTACACCTTC